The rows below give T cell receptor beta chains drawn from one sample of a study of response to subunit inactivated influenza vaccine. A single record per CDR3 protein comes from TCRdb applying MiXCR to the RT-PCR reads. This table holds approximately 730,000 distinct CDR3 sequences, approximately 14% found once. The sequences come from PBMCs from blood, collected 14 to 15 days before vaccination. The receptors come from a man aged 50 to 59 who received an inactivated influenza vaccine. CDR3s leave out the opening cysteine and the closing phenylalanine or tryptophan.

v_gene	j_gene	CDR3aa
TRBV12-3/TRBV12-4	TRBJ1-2	ASRGTGNYGYT
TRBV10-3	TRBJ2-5	AISASAEETQY
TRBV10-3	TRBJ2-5	AISDLAVETQY
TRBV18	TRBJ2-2	ASSPISGELF
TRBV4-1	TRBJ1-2	ASSQTFQGPYGYT
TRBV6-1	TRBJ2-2	ASSEAPVDGELF
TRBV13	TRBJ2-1	ASSLAIAGVGEQF
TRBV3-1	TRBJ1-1	ASSPTGGMNTEAF
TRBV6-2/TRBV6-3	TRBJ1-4	ASNPTGRKSANEKLF
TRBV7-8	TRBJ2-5	ASSLAQGIIQETQY
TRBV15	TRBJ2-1	ATVGRHNEQF
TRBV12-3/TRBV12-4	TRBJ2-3	ASSSGTSVTDTQY
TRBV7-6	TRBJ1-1	ASRRTGGDTEAF
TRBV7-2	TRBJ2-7	ASSLTSGRGSYEQY
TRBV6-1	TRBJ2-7	ASTNSQGSYEQY
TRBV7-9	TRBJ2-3	ASGLRGGDTDTQY
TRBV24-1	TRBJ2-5	ATSDGGRKTQY
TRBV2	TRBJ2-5	ASSGGGVRAQETQY
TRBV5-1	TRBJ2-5	ASSLYLLAGSETQY
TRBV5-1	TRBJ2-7	ASSLGRVDEQY
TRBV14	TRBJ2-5	ASSQYETQY
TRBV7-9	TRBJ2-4	ASSLWGGLAKNIQY
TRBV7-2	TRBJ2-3	ASSLVGGASDTQY
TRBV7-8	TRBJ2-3	ASSPRLAGTRDTQY
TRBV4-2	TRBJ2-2	ASSQMGTSANTGELF
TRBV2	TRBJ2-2	ASRASGGPNTGELF
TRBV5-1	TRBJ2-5	ASSLALAPFKETQY
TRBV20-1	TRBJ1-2	SATERDRAYGYT
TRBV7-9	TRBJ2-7	ASSLTGGSDEQY
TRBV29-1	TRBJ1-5	SVEDGHNQPQH
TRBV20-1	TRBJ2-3	SAPGLDTQY
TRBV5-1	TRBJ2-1	ASSLGVSGRAGEQF
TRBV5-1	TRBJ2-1	ASNGEVGNEQF
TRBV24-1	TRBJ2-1	ATSLGGNEQF
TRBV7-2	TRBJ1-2	ASSLATWQGTGYT
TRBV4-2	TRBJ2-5	ASSQDEGTVETQY
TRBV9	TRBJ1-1	ASNPPGGGTEAF
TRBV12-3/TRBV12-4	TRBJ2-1	ASGVAGDNEQF
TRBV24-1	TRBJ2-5	ATSDPDRKETQY
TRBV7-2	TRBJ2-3	ASSPSMGLAQY
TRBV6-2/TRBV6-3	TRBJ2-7	ASSYGTRLAGGYHEQY
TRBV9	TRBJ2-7	TSSPHGAGGYEQY
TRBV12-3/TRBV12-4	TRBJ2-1	ASSLSRIYNEQF
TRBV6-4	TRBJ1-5	ASTPSPGTQPQH
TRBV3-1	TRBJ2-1	ASSQAQDPYNEQF
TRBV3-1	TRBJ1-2	ASSQALSFT
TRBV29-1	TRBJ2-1	SVGDLAGGTRNEQF
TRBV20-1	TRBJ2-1	SAREWGSEQF
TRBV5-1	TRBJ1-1	ASNRDRDMNTEAF